A single sample gave rise to the 11 T cell receptor beta chains below, sequenced in a study of shared clonotypes between healthy human individuals. The assay was immunoSEQ multiplex PCR, and TCRdb's table has in-frame clones only and misses some. Here the sample spans roughly 1,500,000 clones, just under 99% being singletons. Sequenced material: naive CD4+ T cells sorted from blood. Described subset: CD45RA+ positively selected. Receptors originate from a young man in good health.

V usage is TRBV10-3 and J usage is TRBJ2-5; 10 positions agree with TRBD1. Per germline, CDR1 ENHRY and CDR2 SYGVKD. CDR3 length: 13 amino acids. Trimming took 10 bases from V and 7 from J; bases not matched to a gene: 9. This chain's CDR3 is CATGTGEEGTQYF. CDR3 in DNA: TGTGCCACCGGGACAGGGGAAGAAGGGACCCAGTACTTC.

The chain couples TRBV29-1 to TRBJ1-2; the D gene is possibly TRBD1 (5 bases). The CDR3 is 14 residues long. In germline, CDR1 is SQVTM, CDR2 ANQGSEA. With 6 bases removed from V and 1 base from J, the gap between germline ends came to 15 bases. Here the CDR3 reads CSVQRGESNYGYTF. The CDR3, as DNA: TGCAGCGTCCAAAGGGGCGAAAGTAACTATGGCTACACCTTC.

The V call is TRBV5-1, the J call TRBJ1-1; TRBD1 agrees at 7 bases. CDR1 and CDR2 (germline): SGHRS, YFSETQ. V trimming: 6 bases; J trimming: 0 bases; junction bases outside the gene matches: 14. The CDR3 extends over 17 amino acids. CDR3 DNA sequence: TGCGCCAGCAAGCGTTCGACAGGGACGACTATGAACACTGAAGCTTTCTTT. Protein: CASKRSTGTTMNTEAFF.

The rearrangement links TRBV6-1 to TRBJ2-2, with D maybe TRBD2 (6 bases). This CDR3 has 14 residues. The germline V gene has CDR1 MNHNS and CDR2 SASEGT. V shed 6 bases and J shed 2 bases, with 10 bases lying between them. The DNA of the CDR3 is TGTGCCAGCAGACGGGACTTAAACACCGGGGAGCTGTTTTTT. Translation gives CASRRDLNTGELFF.

This rearrangement joins TRBV28 to TRBJ1-1, with 7 nucleotides matching TRBD1. The V segment lost 0 bases and the J segment 5 bases; nucleotides outside the gene matches: 3. CDR3 length equals 14 residues. The germline CDR1 and CDR2 sequences are MDHEN and SYDVKM. The CDR3, as DNA: TGTGCCAGCAGTTTATGGGAACAGGGGACTGAAGCTTTCTTT. Encoded protein: CASSLWEQGTEAFF.

Only one count was recorded for this clone. This chain joins TRBV18 and TRBJ2-1; TRBD1 aligns across 12 bases. V shed 2 bases and J 4 bases; nucleotides not matched to a gene: 12. The V gene's germline CDR1 is KGHSH and CDR2 LQKENI. The CDR3 contains 19 residues. This chain's CDR3 is CASSPTRDRGLVSYNEQFF. The CDR3 region has the DNA TGTGCCAGCTCACCAACCCGGGACAGGGGGCTTGTCTCGTACAATGAGCAGTTCTTC.

This rearrangement joins TRBV30 to TRBJ2-1; D perhaps matches TRBD1 (7 bases). This CDR3 is 14 amino acids long. Germline CDR1 is GTSNPN and CDR2 is SVGIG (reference sequence). V dropped 2 bases and J dropped 4 bases, with 12 bases sitting between them. This CDR3 reads CAWSPGGTYNEQFF. The CDR3 coding sequence is TGTGCCTGGAGTCCAGGGGGGACATACAATGAGCAGTTCTTC. The full variable domain, with the rest looked up from reference TRBV30 and TRBJ2-1, is SQTIHQWPATLVQPVGSPLSLECTVEGTSNPNLYWYRQAAGRGLQLLFYSVGIGQISSEVPQNLSASRPQDRQFILSSKKLLLSDSGFYLCAWSPGGTYNEQFFGPGTRLTVL.

The chain couples TRBV7-2 to TRBJ1-2, with 7 nucleotides matching TRBD1. Germline lookup yields CDR1 SGHTA and CDR2 FQGNSA. V trimming: 5 bases; J trimming: 0 bases; junction bases outside the gene matches: 6. There are 15 residues in the CDR3. CDR3 DNA: TGTGCCAGCAGCCGGATGGGACAGCCTAACTATGGCTACACCTTC. It encodes CASSRMGQPNYGYTF.

The chain joins TRBV27 to TRBJ2-3; a weak D match, TRBD1 (5 bases). V was pared by 8 bases and J by 1 base, with 10 bases between. CDR1 and CDR2 (germline): MNHEY, SMNVEV (reference sequence). The CDR3 consists of 13 residues. CDR3 in amino acids: CASGHGGTDTQYF. CDR3 bases: TGTGCCAGCGGACATGGGGGCACAGATACGCAGTATTTT.

The genes are TRBV11-1 and TRBJ2-5; D unclear. CDR1 and CDR2 from the germline V gene are SGHAT and FQDESV (reference sequence). The V end was cut by 4 bases, the J end by 5 bases, with 11 bases between. The CDR3 covers 13 residues. Written as DNA, the CDR3 is TGTGCCAGCAGCTCGGCCGCGTTGGAGACCCAGTACTTC. Residues: CASSSAALETQYF.

V usage is TRBV28 and J usage is TRBJ1-3, with D possibly being TRBD1 (6 bases). The CDR3 is made up of 14 amino acids. With 2 bases removed from V and 4 bases from J, the gap between germline ends came to 9 bases. Germline assignment: CDR1 MDHEN and CDR2 SYDVKM. The CDR3 here is CASSLGTPGNTIYF. For the CDR3, the DNA is TGTGCCAGCAGTTTAGGGACACCCGGAAACACCATATATTTT. Complete variable domain (other parts from reference TRBV28 and TRBJ1-3): DVKVTQSSRYLVKRTGEKVFLECVQDMDHENMFWYRQDPGLGLRLIYFSYDVKMKEKGDIPEGYSVSREKKERFSLILESASTNQTSMYLCASSLGTPGNTIYFGEGSWLTVV.